Given below is one T cell receptor beta chain in context. This clone was seen only once. Its antigen target is currently unknown. No base quality information exists; no much larger clone differs at one position. For this chain, trimming is 4 bases at the V end and 3 bases at the J end, and the number of junction bases without a gene match is 4. Including cysteine and phenylalanine, the CDR3 has 15 amino acids. CDR3 DNA only is kept here, 45 bases in frame from base 1. The germline V gene specifies MGHRA as CDR1 and YSYEKL as CDR2. Healthy HIV-negative adults with no recently reported acute infections or vaccinations were included as donors. Only Caucasian adults living in Nashville, Tennessee, USA were represented among the donors. The CD8 memory samples were a combination of magnetically selected CD45RO+ cells and CCR7-negative CD45RA+ effector memory (TemRA) cells. Blood was obtained by leukapheresis, after which PBMCs were separated by Ficoll-Histopaque density gradient centrifugation and cryopreserved in liquid nitrogen vapor phase. Purity and quantity of every magnetically sorted T cell population were checked by analytical flow cytometry. Each sorted fraction had its genomic DNA isolated and then quantified by UV absorbance on a Nanodrop 2000c.

Using the deep immunoSEQ assay, TCR CDR3 regions were amplified from genomic DNA by multiplex PCR. Genomic DNA extracted from each cell subset was distributed evenly over all wells of several immunoSEQ 96-well plates, and each plate served as one replicate. For sorted subsets, around 200 ng genomic DNA, equal to tens of thousands of T cell genomes, was loaded into each replicate PCR. The purified libraries were quantified using a Qubit 3.0 fluorometer, sized with a Bioanalyzer 2100, and then quantified again using the KAPA Library Quantification kit. Every immunoSEQ 96-well plate was sequenced on a separate single-read 150-cycle Illumina NextSeq 550 flow cell. The paper's data handling went like this. Because the immunoSEQ output included only junctional sequences and no quality scores, the filtering could not be the same as the filtering used for full-length reads. To assign V/J genes and CDR3, sequences were annotated against IMGT germline references using PyIR, a Python wrapper for IgBLAST v1.9. Reads were removed for weak V/J assignments (E-value above 1e-6), missing CDR3, stop codons, out-of-frame junctions, or ambiguous translated residues. V3J clonotypes were defined as sequences sharing an identical inferred V gene, J gene, and CDR3 amino acid sequence. To compute the percentage overlap between repertoires, the number of shared unique clonotypes was divided by the size of the smaller repertoire. RTK rarefaction, the Chao1 estimator, and Recon v2.1 estimates of unobserved clonotypes were used to assess repertoire richness. Generation probabilities were computed with OLGA for all TCRbeta clonotypes obtained by the gDNA method from several donors. In its TCRdb copy, this immuneACCESS table keeps in-frame sequences only and misses some clones. Where compared with another copy, unresolved V genes explain less than half of these, and the others have no known cause. The DNA was the basis for D and trimming; V, J and clone size are from that table. This sample lists about 330,000 clones; over 75% were detected once. In total, the top ten clones hold about 16% of the sample.

This sample stems from a study of shared clonotypes between healthy human individuals (dated by TCRdb to 2018 to 2020). About the investigation overall: A couple of women and a few men aged 18 to 49 years were included in the cohort. Per donor, three plates each were used for CD4 naive and CD4 memory, two for CD8 naive, and one for CD8 memory. To estimate repertoire size and how much clonotype sharing occurs between individuals, the study deeply sequenced the blood TCR repertoires of five healthy adults. To increase sequencing depth and limit assay-specific biases, TCR repertoire library preparation and sequencing were carried out by different laboratories using diverse techniques. Between about 0.85 and 9.5 billion PBMCs per donor were obtained by leukapheresis.

Beyond this particular receptor, the publication reports: Even with the large sequencing depth, rarefaction of the sorted-subset datasets indicated that sequencing was incomplete. Based on pairwise subsampling, the degree of clonotype sharing among donors was expected to be affected by sequencing depth. Higher generation probabilities were observed for clonotypes shared by all four sorted-subset donors than for non-shared clonotypes. Only blood was sampled, and tissue TCR repertoires likely differ from those in blood. Naive subsets generally had larger estimated clonotype richness than memory subsets did. When several donors were compared, the shared fraction of clonotypes was about 5% for naive CD4, around 4% for naive CD8, more than 2% for memory CD4, and around 0.37% for memory CD8. The small number of donors limited the genetic and exposure-history diversity represented.

Sequenced material: memory CD8+ T cells sorted from blood. Explained via the paper, the cell subset or site label denotes: CD45RO+ cells pooled with CCR7-negative TemRA cells. This TCR came from a man aged 18 to 29 in good health. The rearrangement joined TRBV4-1 to TRBJ2-7, and 12 junctional nucleotides match TRBD2. The CDR3: CASSPRTSGIYEQYF. In nucleotides, the sequence is TGCGCCAGCAGCCCCCGGACTAGCGGGATCTACGAGCAGTACTTC.